Below, 15 T cell receptor beta chains from the same sample are listed, as sequenced in a study of blood T cell repertoires in COVID-19. Sequencing used immunoSEQ multiplex PCR; TCRdb keeps in-frame clones, though not all of them. This sample yields around 160,000 clones, of which 90% are seen a single time; 18% belongs to the top ten. Material for sequencing was peripheral blood. The receptors originated from a man in his sixties with active or convalescent COVID-19.

V and J are TRBV14 and TRBJ1-1; D is possibly TRBD1 (5 bases). Per germline, CDR1 SGHDN and CDR2 FVKESK. The V and J ends lost 6 bases and 0 bases respectively, with 8 bases between them. There are 13 residues in the CDR3. The CDR3, as DNA: TGTGCCAGCAGTTGGGGCATGAACACTGAAGCTTTCTTT. The encoded protein is CASSWGMNTEAFF.

The V and J genes are TRBV6-5 and TRBJ2-1; no reliable D call. V was clipped by 6 bases and J by 6 bases, with 15 bases between them. Germline V gives CDR1 MNHEY, CDR2 SVGAGI. The CDR3 extends over 14 amino acids. The CDR3 reads CASRVDNPINEQFF. CDR3 sequence (DNA): TGTGCCAGCAGGGTAGACAACCCTATCAATGAGCAGTTCTTC.

About this clone: At one boundary the junction diverges from the germline segment, which might be a read error. This chain links TRBV3-1 (or the pseudogene TRBV3-2) with TRBJ2-4, with D tentatively TRBD2 (5 bases). The CDR3 runs 15 residues. CDR1 is LGHDT and CDR2 is YNNKEL in the germline V gene (reference sequence). The CDR3, as DNA: TGTGCCAGCAGCCAAGTGGGAGAACCCAAGAACATTCAGTACTTC. It encodes CASSQVGEPKNIQYF.

The chain uses TRBV27 and TRBJ2-6; 9 bases fit TRBD1. CDR1 and CDR2 from the germline V gene are MNHEY and SMNVEV (reference sequence). V dropped 5 bases and J dropped 4; count of bases not matched to a gene: 12. The CDR3 has 18 residues. The CDR3 region has the DNA TGTGCCAGCAGTACCCGGGACAGGGAGTGGGGCGGGGCCAACGTCCTGACTTTC. This sequence encodes CASSTRDREWGGANVLTF.

The chain is built from TRBV2 and TRBJ1-3; D not resolved. Between the trimmed V and J ends, which lost 2 bases and 0 bases, there was a span of 11 bases. CDR1 and CDR2 (germline): SNHLY, FYNNEI. The CDR3 is made up of 16 amino acids. This chain's CDR3 is CASSETPGISGNTIYF. Here the CDR3 DNA reads TGTGCCAGCAGTGAAACCCCGGGAATCTCTGGAAACACCATATATTTT.

The V and J genes are TRBV7-8 and TRBJ1-1, with TRBD1 matching 8 bases. CDR1 SGHVS and CDR2 FQNEAQ come from the germline V gene. Trimming at V came to 1 base and at J to 11 bases, leaving 12 bases not matched to a gene. The CDR3 has 15 residues. CDR3 nucleotides: TGTGCCAGCAGCTTAGAAATACAGGGGGGGTCTGGGGCTTTCTTT. This sequence encodes CASSLEIQGGSGAFF.

The chain links TRBV6-6 to TRBJ2-5; 8 nucleotides align to TRBD2. Germline trimming cut 5 bases from V and 4 bases from J; bases unmatched to any gene: 9. This CDR3 comprises 15 residues. Germline CDR1 MNHNY, CDR2 SVGAGI (reference sequence). The CDR3 loop is CASSPGGVRRETQYF. The CDR3 bases are TGTGCCAGCAGTCCCGGGGGGGTAAGGCGAGAGACCCAGTACTTC.

This clone showed up just a few times. The genes are TRBV7-2 and TRBJ2-7; a possible D gene is TRBD2 (6 bases). Germline values: CDR1 SGHTA, CDR2 FQGNSA. V gave up 0 bases and J gave up 5 bases, with 14 bases separating them. This CDR3 region has 15 residues. CDR3 sequence (DNA): TGTGCCAGCAGCTTAGCGTCCGCGGGACCCAACGAGCAGTACTTC. It codes for CASSLASAGPNEQYF. Full variable domain (remainder filled in from reference TRBV7-2 and TRBJ2-7): GAGVSQSPSNKVTEKGKDVELRCDPISGHTALYWYRQSLGQGLEFLIYFQGNSAPDKSGLPSDRFSAERTGGSVSTLTIQRTQQEDSAVYLCASSLASAGPNEQYFGPGTRLTVT.

This chain links TRBV4-2 with TRBJ1-3; D gene ambiguous. CDR3 length equals 19 residues. Germline loops: CDR1 LGHNA, CDR2 YNFKEQ. V was pared by 0 bases and J by 0 bases, with 18 bases between. In nucleotides, the CDR3 is TGTGCCAGCAGCCAAGATAGGGTGGAGGCCGTCCGCTCTGGAAACACCATATATTTT. Amino acid sequence: CASSQDRVEAVRSGNTIYF.

The rearrangement links TRBV7-9 to TRBJ2-3, with D perhaps TRBD1 (6 bases). V was clipped by 1 base and J by 6 bases, with 14 bases between them. Germline lookup yields CDR1 SEHNR and CDR2 FQNEAQ (reference sequence). The length of the CDR3 is 15 residues. The CDR3 bases are TGTGCCAGCAGCTTAGGGACAGTGCAGTCCGATACGCAGTATTTT. It encodes CASSLGTVQSDTQYF.

V usage is TRBV6-5 and J usage is TRBJ2-2; 12 positions match TRBD1. CDR1 and CDR2 from the germline V gene are MNHEY and SVGAGI. This CDR3 region has 15 residues. The V and J ends lost 7 bases and 6 bases, in that order; junction bases with no gene match: 6. The CDR3 DNA is TGTGCCAGCAAGGGGACAGGGGGCTTCGCCGGGGAGCTGTTTTTT. Its translation is CASKGTGGFAGELFF.

V and J are TRBV11-2 and TRBJ1-1; 11 bases agree with TRBD1. Trimming took 3 bases from V and 6 from J; bases not matched to a gene: 3. This CDR3 has 14 residues. Germline CDR1 and CDR2: SGHAT and FQNNGV. The CDR3 spells CASSLDRGLAEAFF. In DNA form, the CDR3 reads TGTGCCAGCAGCTTGGACAGGGGGCTCGCTGAAGCTTTCTTT.

This clone occurred a few times. CDR3 nucleotide sequence: TGTGCCAGCAGTGGGGACAGGCGGTATGGCTACACCTTC. Translated, it gives CASSGDRRYGYTF. The chain recombines TRBV2 with TRBJ1-2, with 8 bases matching TRBD1. This CDR3 spans 13 amino acids. From germline, CDR1 is SNHLY and CDR2 FYNNEI. The J segment lost 5 bases and the V segment lost 4 bases, leaving 3 bases of the junction unmatched.

The chain carries TRBV18 and TRBJ2-2, with D possibly TRBD2 on 6 matching bases. V shed 3 bases and J shed 1 base, with 18 bases lying between them. CDR3 length: 18 amino acids. Germline values: CDR1 KGHSH, CDR2 LQKENI. CDR3 DNA: TGTGCCAGCTCACCTATAAGACAGACTAGTTTGAACACCGGGGAGCTGTTTTTT. Translated: CASSPIRQTSLNTGELFF.

The CDR3 DNA sequence: TGTGCCAGCTCTTCGAAACCATCTCTGCCGGGGGGCTACACCTTC. This encodes CASSSKPSLPGGYTF. The chain combines TRBV6-5 with TRBJ1-2; no clear D gene. With 8 bases removed from V and 8 bases from J, the gap between germline ends came to 24 bases. CDR3 size: 15 residues. Germline CDR1 reads MNHEY; CDR2 reads SVGAGI.